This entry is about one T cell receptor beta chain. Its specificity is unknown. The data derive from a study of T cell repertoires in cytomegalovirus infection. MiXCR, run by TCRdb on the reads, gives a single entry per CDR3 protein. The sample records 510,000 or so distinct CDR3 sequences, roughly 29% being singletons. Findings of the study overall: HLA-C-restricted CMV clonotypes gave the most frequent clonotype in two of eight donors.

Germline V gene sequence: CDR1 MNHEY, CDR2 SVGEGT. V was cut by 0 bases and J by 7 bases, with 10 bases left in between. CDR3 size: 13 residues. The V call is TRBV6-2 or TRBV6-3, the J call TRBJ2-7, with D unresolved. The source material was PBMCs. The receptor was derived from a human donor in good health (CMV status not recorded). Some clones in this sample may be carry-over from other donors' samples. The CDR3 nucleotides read TGTGCCAGCAGTTACTCGTATCTGGGGGAGCAGTACGTC. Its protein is CASSYSYLGEQYV.